This section outlines one T cell receptor beta chain sequence together with its context. Its antigen is as yet unknown. The record originates from a study of type 1 regulatory T cells. Across the study: This in vitro CD4 product, T-allo10, is enriched for Tr1 cells and alloantigen-specific.

TCRdb independently ran MiXCR on the reads; one entry per CDR3 protein. In the table there are 40,000 to 50,000 distinct CDR3 sequences, more than 9% of which are singletons. General observations from the study: Compared with non-type 1 regulatory T cells, type 1 regulatory T cells showed a more restricted TCR repertoire.

V was shortened by 6 bases and J by 1 base, with 12 bases between the two germline ends. The CDR3 extends over 14 amino acids. Germline lookup yields CDR1 MNHNY and CDR2 SVGAGI (reference sequence). The chain combines TRBV6-6 with TRBJ2-5, with unresolved D. Sequencing input: cultured non-Tr1 T cells, either the whole culture or a sorted T cell fraction (not recorded which). The origin of this receptor is a human donor in good health. Here the CDR3 reads CASSLPGVQETQYF. The CDR3 DNA is TGTGCCAGCAGCTTGCCAGGCGTCCAAGAGACCCAGTACTTC.